The rows below give T cell receptor beta chains drawn from one sample of a study of T cell responses to AZD1222 COVID-19 vaccine. Sequencing was performed with immunoSEQ multiplex PCR; in TCRdb, only in-frame clones are kept and a portion is missing. The sample includes 96,000 or so clones, 80% to 90% of them seen just once. The specimen comprised peripheral blood, sampled on day 0 of AZD1222 vaccination. The origin of the receptors is an adult in good health. CDR3s include the opening cysteine and the closing phenylalanine or tryptophan. The D gene is left open where the match is weak. Part of the rows lack a size; the others show once, few, many or a class for expanded clones.

TRBJ1-4 | - | - | TRBV19 | 16 | TGTGCCAGTAGTATATTTGGGACGACGATGGATGAAAAACTGTTTTTT | CASSIFGTTMDEKLFF
TRBJ2-7 | - | - | TRBV2 | 13 | TGTGCCATGCCATTGACAGAGACCTACGAGCAGTACTTC | CAMPLTETYEQYF
TRBJ2-7 | - | - | TRBV10-3 | 13 | TGTGCCCACTCCCTCGGCAGGGTCGACGAGCAGTACTTC | CAHSLGRVDEQYF
TRBJ2-3 | - | TRBD2 | TRBV11-2 | 14 | TGTGCCAGCAGCTTACTAGCGGGGGGAGATACGCAGTATTTT | CASSLLAGGDTQYF
TRBJ2-7 | - | - | TRBV12-5 | 12 | TGTGCTAGTGGTTTGAGTTACCACGAGCAGTACTTC | CASGLSYHEQYF
TRBJ1-1 | few | - | TRBV30 | 12 | TGTGCCTGGGGGCCGATGAACACTGAAGCTTTCTTT | CAWGPMNTEAFF
TRBJ2-7 | few | - | TRBV7-3 | 14 | TGTGCCAGCAGCTTAAGCGCGGTATCGGGCGAGCAGTACTTC | CASSLSAVSGEQYF
TRBJ1-5 | once | - | TRBV4-2 | 14 | TGTGCCAGCAGCCAAGATGTAAACTCATCGCCCCAGCATTTT | CASSQDVNSSPQHF
TRBJ2-7 | many | - | TRBV18 | 15 | TGTGCCAGCTCACCATTTCGCGGGGGCGAGGGCGAGCAGTACTTC | CASSPFRGGEGEQYF
TRBJ1-2 | - | - | TRBV7-6 | 13 | TGTGCCAGCAGCCCACAGGGTCGGCATGGCTACACCTTC | CASSPQGRHGYTF
TRBJ1-4 | - | - | TRBV4-2 | 16 | TGTGCCAGCAGCCCCTGGGGGAAGGACTTTAATGAAAAACTGTTTTTT | CASSPWGKDFNEKLFF
TRBJ1-3 | - | - | TRBV7-2 | 16 | TGTGCCAGCAGCTTATACGCGACTTCCTCTGGAAACACCATATATTTT | CASSLYATSSGNTIYF
TRBJ1-2 | - | - | TRBV5-6 | 14 | TGTGCCAGCAGCAGCGGGTGGGGCTTCTATGGCTACACCTTC | CASSSGWGFYGYTF
TRBJ1-1 | - | - | TRBV3-1/TRBV3-2 | 15 | TGTGCCAGCAGCCAAGAGGGAAATTCGAACACTGAAGCTTTCTTT | CASSQEGNSNTEAFF
TRBJ1-1 | once | - | TRBV30 | 16 | TGTGCCTGGAGTGTCCTAGGACAGCAATTCAACACTGAAGCTTTCTTT | CAWSVLGQQFNTEAFF
TRBJ1-4 | - | - | TRBV3-1/TRBV3-2 | 17 | TGTGCCAGCAGCCTAGTCATCAACGGGGGAGCTAATGAAAAACTGTTTTTT | CASSLVINGGANEKLFF
TRBJ1-1 | - | TRBD1 | TRBV30 | 13 | TGTGCCTGGAGTGTACAAGGGGGCAGTGAAGCTTTCTTT | CAWSVQGGSEAFF
TRBJ2-7 | - | TRBD1 | TRBV5-4 | 16 | TGTGCCAGCAGCTTGGGAGGGGGACAGGGGTTCTACGAGCAGTACTTC | CASSLGGGQGFYEQYF
TRBJ2-6 | - | - | TRBV18 | 15 | TGTGCCAGCTCACCAAGGGGAGATGGGGCCAACGTCCTGACTTTC | CASSPRGDGANVLTF
TRBJ1-2 | few | - | TRBV11-2 | 16 | TGTGCCAGCAGCTTAGACCCCGATAGGACTAACTATGGCTACACCTTC | CASSLDPDRTNYGYTF
TRBJ2-2 | - | - | TRBV5-8 | 17 | TGTGCCAGCAGCTTGGATTACGGAACTCCTGGAACCGGGGAGCTGTTTTTT | CASSLDYGTPGTGELFF
TRBJ1-5 | - | - | TRBV5-4 | 15 | TGTGCCAGCAGCCCCGGACGGGGGAGGCAACAGCCCCAGCATTTT | CASSPGRGRQQPQHF
TRBJ1-6 | - | - | TRBV27 | 15 | TGTGCCAGCACCGTCCGGGACGGCGGGAATTCACCCCTCCACTTT | CASTVRDGGNSPLHF
TRBJ1-1 | - | - | TRBV5-4 | 13 | TGTGCCAGCAGCTTTGGACCGAACACTGAAGCTTTCTTT | CASSFGPNTEAFF
TRBJ1-2 | - | - | TRBV5-4 | 16 | TGTGCCAGCAGCCCCACCCGGGGAGGACTCGGCTATGGCTACACCTTC | CASSPTRGGLGYGYTF
TRBJ1-5 | - | - | TRBV7-9 | 12 | TGTGCCAGCAGCTACGACAGTCAGCCCCAGCATTTT | CASSYDSQPQHF
TRBJ1-6 | - | TRBD1 | TRBV3-1/TRBV3-2 | 16 | TGTGCCAGCAGCCTTGCCGGGACAGGGTGGAATTCACCCCTCCACTTT | CASSLAGTGWNSPLHF
TRBJ2-7 | - | TRBD2 | TRBV3-1/TRBV3-2 | 14 | TGTGCCAGCAGCCAAACTAGCGGGTCCTACGAGCAGTACTTC | CASSQTSGSYEQYF
TRBJ2-3 | once | - | TRBV9 | 15 | TGTGCCAGCAGCGTAAACCGACAACCCACAAATACGCAGTATTTT | CASSVNRQPTNTQYF
TRBJ2-7 | - | - | TRBV2 | 12 | TGTGCCAGCAAATCCCCCTGGAGCGAGCAGTACTTC | CASKSPWSEQYF
TRBJ1-2 | - | - | TRBV3-1/TRBV3-2 | 14 | TGTGCCAGCAGCTACAATCCAGGGAGCTATGGCTACACCTTC | CASSYNPGSYGYTF
TRBJ1-5 | - | - | TRBV29-1 | 13 | TGCAGCGTTGTAGTAGATAGCAATCAGCCCCAGCATTTT | CSVVVDSNQPQHF
TRBJ1-2 | - | - | TRBV20-1 | 11 | TGCAGTGCGCTACGGGCCGGTGGCTACACCTTC | CSALRAGGYTF
TRBJ1-3 | - | TRBD1 | TRBV5-1 | 17 | TGCGCCAGCAGCTTGTCAGGACAGGGACGCGGGGGAAACACCATATATTTT | CASSLSGQGRGGNTIYF
TRBJ2-7 | - | - | TRBV30 | 11 | TGTGCCTGGGGTGGTGCTTTGGAGCAGTACTTC | CAWGGALEQYF
TRBJ2-2 | - | - | TRBV3-1/TRBV3-2 | 16 | TGTGCCAGCAGCCAAGGTTACGGGGGGCCCACCGGGGAGCTGTTTTTT | CASSQGYGGPTGELFF
TRBJ1-5 | - | - | TRBV18 | 13 | TGTGCCAGCTCACCCAATAGCAATCAGCCCCAGCATTTT | CASSPNSNQPQHF
TRBJ1-4 | - | - | TRBV5-5 | 15 | TGTGCCAGCAGCTTTGGCGGGCCAGGGAATGAAAAACTGTTTTTT | CASSFGGPGNEKLFF
TRBJ1-5 | - | - | TRBV5-5 | 13 | TGTGCCAGCAGCTTGGACGGGGGTGGAGCCCAGCATTTT | CASSLDGGGAQHF
TRBJ1-6 | - | - | TRBV2 | 13 | TGTGCCAGCAGTGACTCCCCGCGTTCACCCCTCCACTTT | CASSDSPRSPLHF
TRBJ1-6 | - | TRBD1 | TRBV2 | 16 | TGTGCCAGCAGGGACCCTCAGGGGGGGCATAATTCACCCCTCCACTTT | CASRDPQGGHNSPLHF
TRBJ2-5 | - | - | TRBV4-2 | 14 | TGTGCCAGCAGCCAGCCGGCGGGGACTGGGGCCCAGTACTTC | CASSQPAGTGAQYF
TRBJ2-1 | - | TRBD2 | TRBV28 | 15 | TGTGCCAGCAGATCTAGCGGGGGGCTCGGCAATGAGCAGTTCTTC | CASRSSGGLGNEQFF
TRBJ1-1 | - | TRBD1 | TRBV2 | 14 | TGTGCCAGCAGTAGCCTGAGACAGGGGGCTGAAGCTTTCTTT | CASSSLRQGAEAFF
TRBJ1-4 | - | - | TRBV7-6 | 15 | TGTGCCAGCAGCTTAAATCGAAGGGTGGAGGAAAAACTGTTTTTT | CASSLNRRVEEKLFF